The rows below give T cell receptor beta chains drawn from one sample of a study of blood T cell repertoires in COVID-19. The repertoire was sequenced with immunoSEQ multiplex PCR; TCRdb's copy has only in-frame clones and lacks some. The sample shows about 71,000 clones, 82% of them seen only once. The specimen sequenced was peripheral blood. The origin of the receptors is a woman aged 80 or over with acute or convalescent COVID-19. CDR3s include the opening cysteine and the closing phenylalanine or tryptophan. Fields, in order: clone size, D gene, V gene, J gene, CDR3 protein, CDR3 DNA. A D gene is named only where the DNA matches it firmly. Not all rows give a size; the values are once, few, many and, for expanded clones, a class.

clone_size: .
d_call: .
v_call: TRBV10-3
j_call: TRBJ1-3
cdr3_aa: CAISEDTGRGNTIYF
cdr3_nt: TGTGCCATCAGTGAGGATACAGGGCGCGGAAACACCATATATTTT

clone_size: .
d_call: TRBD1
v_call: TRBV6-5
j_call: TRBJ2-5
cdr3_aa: CASSRGTGQEGTQYF
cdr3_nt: TGTGCCAGCAGTAGGGGGACAGGCCAAGAAGGGACCCAGTACTTC

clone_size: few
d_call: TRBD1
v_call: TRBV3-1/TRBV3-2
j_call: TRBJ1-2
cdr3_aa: CASSQGFGGTANYGYTF
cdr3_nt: TGTGCCAGCAGCCAAGGATTTGGCGGGACAGCTAACTATGGCTACACCTTC

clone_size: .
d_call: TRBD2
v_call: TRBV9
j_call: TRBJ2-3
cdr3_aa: CASSVAPAGTSGTDTQYF
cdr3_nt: TGTGCCAGCAGCGTAGCCCCAGCGGGGACTAGCGGTACAGATACGCAGTATTTT

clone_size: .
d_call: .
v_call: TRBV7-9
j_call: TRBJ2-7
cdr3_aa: CASSLVVQGPSLSYEQYF
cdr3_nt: TGTGCCAGCAGCTTAGTAGTGCAGGGTCCTTCCTTATCCTACGAGCAGTACTTC

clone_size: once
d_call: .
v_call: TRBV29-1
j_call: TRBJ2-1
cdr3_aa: CSVERPLGHWTYNEQFF
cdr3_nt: TGCAGCGTTGAACGTCCCTTGGGACATTGGACCTACAATGAGCAGTTCTTC

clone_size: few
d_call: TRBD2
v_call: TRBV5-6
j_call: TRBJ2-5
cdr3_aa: CASSRLAGGQETQYF
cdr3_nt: TGTGCCAGCAGTAGACTAGCGGGAGGCCAAGAGACCCAGTACTTC

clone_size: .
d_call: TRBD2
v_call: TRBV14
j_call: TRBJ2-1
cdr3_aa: CASSQGGLVSLLRVDEQFF
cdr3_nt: TGTGCCAGCAGCCAAGGGGGACTAGTCTCCCTCCTACGGGTTGATGAGCAGTTCTTC

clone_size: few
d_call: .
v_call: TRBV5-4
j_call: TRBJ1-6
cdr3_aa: CASSRDYNSPLHF
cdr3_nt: TGTGCCAGCAGCCGGGATTATAATTCACCCCTCCACTTT

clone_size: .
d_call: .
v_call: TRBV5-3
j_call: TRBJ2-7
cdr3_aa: CARSPPRFLRSLSYEQYF
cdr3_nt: TGTGCCAGAAGCCCCCCGAGGTTCTTGCGGAGCCTCTCCTACGAGCAGTACTTC

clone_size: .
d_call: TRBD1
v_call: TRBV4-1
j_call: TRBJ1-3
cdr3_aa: CASRPNTGGWGNTIYF
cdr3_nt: TGCGCCAGCAGACCCAATACAGGGGGGTGGGGAAACACCATATATTTT

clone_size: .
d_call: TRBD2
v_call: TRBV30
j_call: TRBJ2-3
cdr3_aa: CAWKAGGSVTDTQYF
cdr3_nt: TGTGCCTGGAAGGCTGGCGGGAGTGTTACAGATACGCAGTATTTT

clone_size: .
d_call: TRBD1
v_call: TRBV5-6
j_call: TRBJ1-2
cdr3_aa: CASSRDRGVYGYTF
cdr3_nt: TGTGCCAGCAGCCGGGACAGGGGAGTCTATGGCTACACCTTC

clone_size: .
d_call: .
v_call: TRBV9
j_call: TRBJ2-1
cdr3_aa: CASSVESLRYNEQFF
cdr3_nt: TGTGCCAGCAGCGTAGAGTCACTTCGGTACAATGAGCAGTTCTTC

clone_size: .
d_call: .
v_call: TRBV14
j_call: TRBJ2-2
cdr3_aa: CASSPAGNTGELFF
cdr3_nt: TGTGCCAGCAGCCCGGCGGGGAACACCGGGGAGCTGTTTTTT

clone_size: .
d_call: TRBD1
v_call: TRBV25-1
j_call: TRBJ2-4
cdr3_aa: CASSPGQGEPRNIQYF
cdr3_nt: TGTGCCAGCAGTCCAGGACAGGGGGAACCTCGAAACATTCAGTACTTC

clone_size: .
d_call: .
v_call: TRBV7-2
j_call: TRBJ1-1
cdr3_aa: CASSLGAFTEAFF
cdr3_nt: TGTGCCAGCAGTTTAGGGGCATTCACTGAAGCTTTCTTT

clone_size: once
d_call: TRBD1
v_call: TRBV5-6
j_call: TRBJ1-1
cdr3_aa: CASSSWDRANTEAFF
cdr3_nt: TGTGCCAGCAGCTCCTGGGACAGGGCGAACACTGAAGCTTTCTTT

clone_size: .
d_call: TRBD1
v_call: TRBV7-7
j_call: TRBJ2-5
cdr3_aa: CASSLEDRGQETQYF
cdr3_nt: TGTGCCAGCAGCTTAGAAGACAGGGGCCAAGAGACCCAGTACTTC

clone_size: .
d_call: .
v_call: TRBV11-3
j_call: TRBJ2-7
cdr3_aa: CASSLETGSHEQYF
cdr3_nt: TGTGCCAGCAGCTTAGAAACAGGGAGCCACGAGCAGTACTTC

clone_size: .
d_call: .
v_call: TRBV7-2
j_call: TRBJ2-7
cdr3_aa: CASSLSYEQYF
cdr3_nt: TGTGCCAGCAGCCTCTCCTACGAGCAGTACTTC

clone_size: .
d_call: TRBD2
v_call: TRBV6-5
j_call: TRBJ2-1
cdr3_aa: CASSPQTSGGGSVF
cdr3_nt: TGTGCCAGCAGCCCCCAGACTAGCGGGGGGGGGTCGGTCTTC

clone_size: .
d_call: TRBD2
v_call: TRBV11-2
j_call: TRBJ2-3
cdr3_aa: CASSSPDLRERGDTQYF
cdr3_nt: TGTGCCAGCAGCTCCCCTGACTTGCGGGAGAGGGGAGATACGCAGTATTTT

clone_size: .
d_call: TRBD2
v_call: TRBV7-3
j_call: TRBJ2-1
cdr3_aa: CASSSWREGYNEQFF
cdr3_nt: TGTGCCAGCAGCTCGTGGCGGGAGGGCTACAATGAGCAGTTCTTC

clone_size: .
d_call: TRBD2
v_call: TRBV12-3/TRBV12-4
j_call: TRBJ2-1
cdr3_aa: CASRGDYIFEQFF
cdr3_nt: TGTGCCAGCAGGGGGGACTATATATTTGAGCAGTTCTTC

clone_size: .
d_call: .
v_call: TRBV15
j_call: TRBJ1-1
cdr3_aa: CATSGEGTMNTEAFF
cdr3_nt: TGTGCCACCAGCGGGGAGGGCACCATGAACACTGAAGCTTTCTTT

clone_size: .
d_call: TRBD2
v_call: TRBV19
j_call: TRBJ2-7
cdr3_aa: CASSRTSGNYEQYF
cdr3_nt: TGTGCCAGTAGTAGGACTAGCGGCAATTACGAGCAGTACTTC

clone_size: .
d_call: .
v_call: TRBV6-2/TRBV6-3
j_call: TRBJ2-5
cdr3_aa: CASSQGVVGETQYF
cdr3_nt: TGTGCCAGCAGCCAGGGAGTAGTAGGAGAGACCCAGTACTTC

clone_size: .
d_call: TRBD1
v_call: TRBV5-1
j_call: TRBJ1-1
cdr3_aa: CASSLAGDRGAEAFF
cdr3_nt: TGCGCCAGCAGCTTGGCTGGGGACAGGGGCGCTGAAGCTTTCTTT

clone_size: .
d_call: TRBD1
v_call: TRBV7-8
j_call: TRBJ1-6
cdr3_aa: CASSLTGTGVTSPLHF
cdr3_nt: TGTGCCAGCAGCTTGACCGGGACAGGGGTTACGTCACCCCTCCACTTT

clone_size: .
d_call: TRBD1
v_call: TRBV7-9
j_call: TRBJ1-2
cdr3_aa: CASTTDRGSIYGYTF
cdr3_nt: TGTGCCAGCACGACTGACAGGGGGAGTATCTATGGCTACACCTTC

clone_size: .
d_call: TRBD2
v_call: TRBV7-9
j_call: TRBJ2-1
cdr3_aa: CASSLAFSSGRAYNEQFF
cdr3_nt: TGTGCCAGCAGCTTAGCATTTAGTAGCGGGAGGGCCTACAATGAGCAGTTCTTC

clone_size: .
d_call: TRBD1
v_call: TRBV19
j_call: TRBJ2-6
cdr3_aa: CASSLGQGGANVLTF
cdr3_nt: TGTGCCAGTAGTCTAGGACAGGGGGGGGCCAACGTCCTGACTTTC

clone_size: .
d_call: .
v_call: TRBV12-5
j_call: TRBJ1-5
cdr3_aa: CASGPDRIYNQPQHF
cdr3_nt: TGTGCTAGTGGCCCCGACAGGATTTACAATCAGCCCCAGCATTTT

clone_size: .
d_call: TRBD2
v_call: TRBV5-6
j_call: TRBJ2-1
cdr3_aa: CASSLGLAGGNEQFF
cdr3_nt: TGTGCCAGCAGCTTAGGACTAGCGGGAGGCAATGAGCAGTTCTTC

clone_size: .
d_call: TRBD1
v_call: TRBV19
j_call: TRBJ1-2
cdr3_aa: CASSDPGQAPYGYTF
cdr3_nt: TGTGCCAGTAGTGACCCGGGACAGGCGCCATATGGCTACACCTTC

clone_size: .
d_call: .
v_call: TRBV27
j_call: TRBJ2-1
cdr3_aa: CASSSRPGYYNEQFF
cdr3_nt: TGTGCCAGCAGTTCCCGACCCGGGTACTACAATGAGCAGTTCTTC

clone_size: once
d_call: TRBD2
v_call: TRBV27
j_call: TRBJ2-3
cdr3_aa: CASNPRTSSRTDTQYF
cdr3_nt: TGTGCCAGCAACCCCAGGACTAGTTCTCGCACAGATACGCAGTATTTT

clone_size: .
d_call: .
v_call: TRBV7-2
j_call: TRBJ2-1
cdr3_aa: CASSLMLPKYNEQFF
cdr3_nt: TGTGCCAGCAGCTTAATGCTACCAAAATACAATGAGCAGTTCTTC

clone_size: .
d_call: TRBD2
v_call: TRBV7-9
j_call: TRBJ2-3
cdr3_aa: CASSRGTSGSWYTTDTQYF
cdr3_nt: TGTGCCAGCAGCCGAGGGACTAGCGGGAGTTGGTACACAACAGATACGCAGTATTTT

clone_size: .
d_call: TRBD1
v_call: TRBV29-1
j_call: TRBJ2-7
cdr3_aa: CSAGTAAYEQYF
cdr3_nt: TGCAGCGCCGGGACAGCAGCCTACGAGCAGTACTTC

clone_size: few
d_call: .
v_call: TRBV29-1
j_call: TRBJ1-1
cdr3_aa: CSVATGRVTEAFF
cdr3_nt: TGCAGCGTTGCTACAGGGAGGGTCACTGAAGCTTTCTTT